One T cell receptor beta chain is described in this entry. Its specificity is not known. This sample was taken from a study of shared clonotypes between healthy human individuals. Study-level findings and limits: Non-shared clonotypes displayed generation probabilities falling below those of clonotypes present in all four donors.

The naive CD8 fraction comprised CD45RO-negative cells positively selected for CCR7 and excluded terminally differentiated effector memory CD45RA+ cells. Genomic DNA of every subset was divided equally among multiple immunoSEQ plates. Sequencing used immunoSEQ multiplex PCR; TCRdb keeps in-frame clones, though not all of them. The sample includes approximately 2,200,000 clones, approximately 94% of them seen just once. Germline CDR1 LNHDA, CDR2 SQIVND (reference sequence). Germline trimming cut 11 bases from V and 5 bases from J; bases unmatched to any gene: 8. CDR3 length: 12 amino acids. The chain combines TRBV19 with TRBJ1-2, with 7 positions matching TRBD1. This receptor was taken from a man aged 18 to 35 in good health. Some clones in this sample may be carry-over from other donors' samples. The sample consisted of naive CD8+ T cells from PBMCs. CDR3 loop: CACRDSGYGYTF. Written as DNA, the CDR3 is TGTGCCTGCCGGGACAGTGGGTATGGCTACACCTTC.